These T cell receptor beta chains were read from a single sample in a study of blood T cell repertoires in COVID-19. The assay was immunoSEQ multiplex PCR, and TCRdb's table has in-frame clones only and misses some. The table has around 180,000 clones, 76% seen once; the top ten hold about 15%. The sequenced sample consisted of PBMCs or T cells enriched from blood (not recorded which). The receptor set was obtained from a woman between 45 and 65 years old with acute COVID-19. The conserved cysteine and the conserved F or W are not part of the CDR3 here. Fields, in order: V gene, J gene, CDR3 protein.

V: TRBV6-5; J: TRBJ1-5; CDR3: ASRGQPGQPQH
V: TRBV19; J: TRBJ1-5; CDR3: ASAVRDTNQPQH
V: TRBV3-1/TRBV3-2; J: TRBJ1-6; CDR3: ASSQGRGHNSPLH
V: TRBV5-4; J: TRBJ2-3; CDR3: ASSSPLPRGGTDTQY
V: TRBV13; J: TRBJ1-3; CDR3: ASSPGVSGNTIY
V: TRBV7-2; J: TRBJ1-1; CDR3: ASSPPGKRNTEAF
V: TRBV4-2; J: TRBJ1-2; CDR3: ASSQDVTPTPYGYT
V: TRBV10-3; J: TRBJ1-2; CDR3: AISESEAYYGYT
V: TRBV7-2; J: TRBJ1-2; CDR3: ASSARQGTFYGYT
V: TRBV12-2; J: TRBJ2-3; CDR3: ASRLDLDRGNTDTQY
V: TRBV6-5; J: TRBJ2-5; CDR3: ASSKGGRWETQY
V: TRBV11-3; J: TRBJ1-1; CDR3: ASSLGMNRGTEAF
V: TRBV4-3; J: TRBJ1-1; CDR3: ASSHSADMNTEAF
V: TRBV28; J: TRBJ1-5; CDR3: ASSSWTGGLYQPQH
V: TRBV7-2; J: TRBJ1-5; CDR3: ASSLAGVTNQPQH
V: TRBV5-1; J: TRBJ1-6; CDR3: ASKNQVDNSPLH
V: TRBV11-2; J: TRBJ2-2; CDR3: ASSHRGTGTAWELF
V: TRBV18; J: TRBJ1-1; CDR3: ASSPRDRGNWMNTEAF
V: TRBV2; J: TRBJ1-5; CDR3: ASNGGSNQPQH
V: TRBV18; J: TRBJ1-3; CDR3: ASSAAGDSGNTIY
V: TRBV28; J: TRBJ1-5; CDR3: ASRPGQGDTQPQH
V: TRBV5-1; J: TRBJ1-1; CDR3: ASSYRHPTEAF
V: TRBV5-4; J: TRBJ1-4; CDR3: ASRRGRGRDEKLF
V: TRBV20-1; J: TRBJ1-5; CDR3: SASNTGYQPQH
V: TRBV30; J: TRBJ2-3; CDR3: AWSLGLRPDTQY
V: TRBV19; J: TRBJ1-1; CDR3: ASIFAGYANTEAF
V: TRBV30; J: TRBJ1-2; CDR3: AWEGNPGQSVWAGGYT
V: TRBV27; J: TRBJ2-6; CDR3: ASSAGGLGANVLT
V: TRBV5-1; J: TRBJ1-6; CDR3: ASSLQGDNSPLH
V: TRBV27; J: TRBJ1-1; CDR3: ASRIHLNTEAF
V: TRBV28; J: TRBJ1-1; CDR3: ASSVDRGRAEAF
V: TRBV4-1; J: TRBJ1-6; CDR3: ASSLEGSPLH
V: TRBV4-1; J: TRBJ2-2; CDR3: ASSTWTDGELF
V: TRBV27; J: TRBJ1-2; CDR3: ASSFRVNYGYT
V: TRBV19; J: TRBJ1-5; CDR3: ASSISGPNQPQH
V: TRBV29-1; J: TRBJ1-3; CDR3: SVAHSGNTIY
V: TRBV7-3; J: TRBJ2-3; CDR3: ASSPWGVDTQY
V: TRBV18; J: TRBJ1-6; CDR3: ASSPTVPNSPLH
V: TRBV19; J: TRBJ1-6; CDR3: ASRPRDNNSPLH
V: TRBV19; J: TRBJ1-4; CDR3: ASSILLHREGEKLF
V: TRBV29-1; J: TRBJ2-1; CDR3: SVAGSSYNEQF
V: TRBV12-3/TRBV12-4; J: TRBJ1-1; CDR3: ASSFGGITEAF
V: TRBV6-6; J: TRBJ1-5; CDR3: ASSYMAGYSNQPQH
V: TRBV5-1; J: TRBJ1-2; CDR3: ASSSTWKEAYYT
V: TRBV10-3; J: TRBJ2-5; CDR3: AISPGLAEETQY
V: TRBV13; J: TRBJ1-1; CDR3: ASSLGDRGRTEAF
V: TRBV5-6; J: TRBJ1-6; CDR3: ASRNRGRGYNSPLH
V: TRBV7-9; J: TRBJ1-1; CDR3: ASSPTDRGQAEAF
V: TRBV2; J: TRBJ1-5; CDR3: ASRRDGAGGNQPQH
V: TRBV11-2; J: TRBJ1-2; CDR3: ASSDYRVRDGYT
V: TRBV28; J: TRBJ1-5; CDR3: ASSLGLASLRPQH
V: TRBV15; J: TRBJ1-1; CDR3: ATSRGRQRTEAF
V: TRBV28; J: TRBJ1-4; CDR3: ASSSPRGAANEKLF